These 18 T cell receptor beta chains share one sample of origin, sequenced in a study of shared clonotypes between healthy human individuals. The data were produced by immunoSEQ multiplex PCR, yet TCRdb's version contains in-frame clones alone and is incomplete. The data show hundreds of thousands of clones, with around 72% seen just once and 1.5% to 2% held by the top ten. The sample consisted of memory CD4+ T cells sorted from blood. Noted subset: CD45RA-negative fraction. These receptors came from a woman aged 25 to 39 in good health.

The chain carries TRBV6-6 and TRBJ1-5; tentatively, D is TRBD1 (5 bases). CDR3 length equals 15 residues. V was trimmed by 6 bases and J by 1 base, leaving 13 bases between them. CDR1 and CDR2 (germline): MNHNY, SVGAGI (reference sequence). The CDR3 coding sequence is TGTGCCAGCAGAGCCCAGGGTACGAGCAATCAGCCCCAGCATTTT. Translation: CASRAQGTSNQPQHF.

This chain joins TRBV7-2 and TRBJ2-5; no definite D call. V shed 5 bases and J shed 0 bases, with 13 bases lying between them. The CDR3 contains 15 residues. CDR1 and CDR2 (germline): SGHTA, FQGNSA. In DNA form, the CDR3 reads TGTGCCAGCAGCCGCCCCCCGTCCTACCAAGAGACCCAGTACTTC. Translated, it gives CASSRPPSYQETQYF.

This clone was recorded once. The rearrangement links TRBV4-1 to TRBJ2-5, with D perhaps TRBD1 (6 bases). The CDR3 extends over 13 amino acids. V dropped 4 bases and J dropped 2 bases, with 8 bases sitting between them. Germline assignment: CDR1 MGHRA and CDR2 YSYEKL. The CDR3 DNA sequence: TGCGCCAGCAGCCCGACAGGTCAAGAGACCCAGTACTTC. It codes for CASSPTGQETQYF.

The chain combines TRBV19 with TRBJ2-5; TRBD2 matches 7 bases. Germline loops: CDR1 LNHDA, CDR2 SQIVND (reference sequence). CDR3 length equals 15 residues. With V trimmed by 1 base and J by 4 bases, 6 bases remained unmatched. CDR3 amino acids: CASSIGRRETETQYF. The CDR3 DNA reads as TGTGCCAGTAGTATAGGCCGGCGGGAGACAGAGACCCAGTACTTC. Together with reference TRBV19 and TRBJ2-5, the CDR3 gives the full variable domain: DGGITQSPKYLFRKEGQNVTLSCEQNLNHDAMYWYRQDPGQGLRLIYYSQIVNDFQKGDIAEGYSVSREKKESFPLTVTSAQKNPTAFYLCASSIGRRETETQYFGPGTRLLVL.

The J gene is TRBJ1-4, the V gene TRBV28; 8 bases agree with TRBD1. V lost 5 bases to trimming and J lost 11 bases; unmatched junction nucleotides: 13. The germline CDR1 and CDR2 sequences are MDHEN and SYDVKM. The CDR3 sequence is 15 residues long. The chain's CDR3 is CASSTHGQGGWKLFF. CDR3 nucleotide sequence: TGTGCCAGCAGTACCCACGGACAGGGAGGGTGGAAACTGTTTTTT.

CDR3 amino acids: CASSLDLAGEFF. The CDR3 DNA is TGTGCCAGCAGCCTAGACCTAGCGGGAGAGTTCTTC. The rearrangement joins TRBV6-5 to TRBJ2-1, with 10 positions matching TRBD2. Germline-derived CDR1 and CDR2 are MNHEY and SVGAGI. This CDR3 has 12 amino acids. V dropped 6 bases and J dropped 14; count of bases not matched to a gene: 7.

The chain couples TRBV9 to TRBJ2-5; D is tentatively TRBD1 or TRBD2 (5 bases each). Trimming took off 4 bases at V and 1 base at J, with 11 bases between the two ends. Germline CDR1 reads SGDLS; CDR2 reads YYNGEE. The CDR3 is 14 amino acids. The CDR3 loop is CASSPSGTQETQYF. The CDR3 region has the DNA TGTGCCAGCAGCCCCTCCGGGACCCAAGAGACCCAGTACTTC.

This clone was seen a handful of times. This chain uses TRBV19 with TRBJ2-4; tentatively, D is TRBD2 (5 bases). V lost 2 bases to trimming and J lost 7 bases, with 18 bases between them. This CDR3 contains 16 residues. Germline V gene sequence: CDR1 LNHDA, CDR2 SQIVND (reference sequence). CDR3 loop: CASSISYLGVTNIQYF. DNA of the CDR3: TGTGCCAGTAGTATAAGTTACTTGGGAGTCACGAACATTCAGTACTTC.

The gene calls are TRBV6-1 and TRBJ2-3, with D maybe TRBD2 (6 bases). The CDR3 contains 14 residues. CDR1 is MNHNS, CDR2 SASEGT, per germline. The CDR3 sequence: CVHRRGLWTDTQYF. Here the CDR3 DNA reads TGTGTCCACAGGCGGGGTCTTTGGACAGATACGCAGTATTTT.

The chain's CDR3 is CASRLPGEGGGYTF. As DNA, the CDR3 is TGTGCCAGCAGACTCCCCGGTGAGGGGGGAGGCTACACCTTC. This chain links TRBV28 with TRBJ1-2, with D possibly matching TRBD1 (6 bases). The ends were cut back, 6 bases at V and 8 bases at J, with 19 bases in the middle. The CDR3 has 14 residues. Germline CDR1 and CDR2: MDHEN and SYDVKM.

The DNA for the CDR3 is TGTGCCAGCAGCTTGGGCAGGGCCCACGAGCAGTACTTC. It translates to CASSLGRAHEQYF. This chain joins TRBV11-2 and TRBJ2-7; weak D call: TRBD1 (5 bases). Trimming took off 3 bases at V and 5 bases at J, with 11 bases between the two ends. This CDR3 has 13 amino acids. Germline CDR1 and CDR2: SGHAT and FQNNGV.

CDR3 sequence: CASRIIGELFF. Here the CDR3 DNA reads TGTGCCAGTAGAATAATCGGGGAGCTGTTTTTT. The J gene is TRBJ2-2, the V gene TRBV11-2; D unclear. The V gene's germline CDR1 is SGHAT and CDR2 FQNNGV. V was clipped by 9 bases and J by 7 bases, with 9 bases between them. The CDR3 covers 11 residues.

This clone was seen a handful of times. The junction departs from germline at one end; a sequencing error may be responsible. V usage is TRBV6-5 and J usage is TRBJ2-1; 9 nucleotides align to TRBD2. Germline assignment: CDR1 MNHEY and CDR2 SVGAGI. There are 15 residues in the CDR3. The chain's CDR3 is CASTQLAGSFNEQFF. The CDR3 DNA follows: TGTGCCAGCACTCAGCTAGCGGGGTCCTTCAATGAGCAGTTCTTC.

The chain has TRBV5-1 and TRBJ1-1; 9 bases line up with TRBD1. Losses at the gene ends were 7 bases for V and 4 bases for J; bases not matched to a gene: 8. This CDR3 has 14 amino acids. Germline V gives CDR1 SGHRS, CDR2 YFSETQ. The CDR3 sequence is CASRQGDGGTEAFF. In DNA form, the CDR3 reads TGCGCCAGCCGACAGGGGGACGGGGGCACTGAAGCTTTCTTT.

The genes are TRBV6-6 and TRBJ1-5; TRBD1 is a possible D gene (5 bases). V was pared by 6 bases and J by 7 bases, with 13 bases between. The CDR3 is 13 amino acids. CDR1 is MNHNY, CDR2 SVGAGI, per germline (reference sequence). The CDR3 region has the DNA TGTGCCAGCAGCCCAGATGGGGCCCAGCCCCAGCATTTT. Translated: CASSPDGAQPQHF.

The gene calls are TRBV5-6 and TRBJ2-1; 14 bases are a match to TRBD2. The CDR3 is 18 residues long. Germline values: CDR1 SGHDT, CDR2 YYEEEE. J lost 1 base, V lost 3 bases, and 6 bases had no gene match. CDR3 sequence reads: CASSSFRLAGGSYNEQFF. The CDR3 DNA reads as TGTGCCAGCAGCTCCTTCCGACTAGCGGGAGGGTCCTACAATGAGCAGTTCTTC.

The chain carries TRBV27 and TRBJ1-5, with TRBD1 matching over 7 bases. The CDR3 sequence is 14 residues long. V trimming: 8 bases; J trimming: 1 base; junction bases outside the gene matches: 5. Germline V gives CDR1 MNHEY, CDR2 SMNVEV (reference sequence). CDR3 protein: CASADRSSNQPQHF. The DNA for the CDR3 is TGTGCCAGCGCGGACAGGTCCAGCAATCAGCCCCAGCATTTT.

This clone was picked up a small number of times. Other nucleotide sequences in the sample specify the same CDR3. V and J are TRBV10-3 and TRBJ2-3; the D is unclear. V was shortened by 0 bases and J by 0 bases, with 13 bases between the two germline ends. This CDR3 comprises 17 residues. Germline V gene data show CDR1 as ENHRY and CDR2 as SYGVKD. CDR3 in DNA: TGTGCCATCAGTGAGTCGTTGGCAGGCGCTAGCACAGATACGCAGTATTTT. The encoded protein is CAISESLAGASTDTQYF.